In its sample, the clone carrying this T cell receptor (beta chain) was seen many times. The CDR3 contains 13 residues. The germline V gene has CDR1 MNHNS and CDR2 SASEGT. The V end lost 6 bases, the J end lost 9 bases, and 15 bases lay between the germline ends. This record comes from a study of early T cells in non-severe SARS-CoV-2 infection. As for the study in general: Sequencing targeted bulk RNA from unsorted whole blood, leaving chains unpaired.

Unique molecular identifier tags were affixed to discrete cDNA molecules. Via MiXCR, TCRdb re-called the 5' RACE reads, giving one row per CDR3 protein. The repertoire holds around 35,000 distinct CDR3 sequences, with approximately 5% as singletons. This receptor was obtained from an adult who was a healthcare worker with PCR-confirmed SARS-CoV-2 infection or an uninfected control (not recorded which). The specimen was whole blood. The V and J genes are TRBV6-1 and TRBJ2-1; D is unclear. CDR3 protein: CASSPGRNFEQFF. The CDR3 coding sequence is TGTGCCAGCAGCCCTGGTAGGAATTTTGAGCAGTTCTTC.